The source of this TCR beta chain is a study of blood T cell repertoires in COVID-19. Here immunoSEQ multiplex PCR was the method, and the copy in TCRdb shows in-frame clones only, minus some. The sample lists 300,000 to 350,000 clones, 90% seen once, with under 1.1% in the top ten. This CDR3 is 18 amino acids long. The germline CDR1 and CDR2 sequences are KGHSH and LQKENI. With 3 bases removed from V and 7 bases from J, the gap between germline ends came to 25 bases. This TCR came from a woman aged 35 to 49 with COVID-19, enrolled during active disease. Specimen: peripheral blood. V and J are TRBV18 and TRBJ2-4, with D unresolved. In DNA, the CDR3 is TGTGCCAGCTCACCTCTTGGCGTATCTGCAAGAGGTCCTAACATTCAGTACTTC. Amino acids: CASSPLGVSARGPNIQYF.